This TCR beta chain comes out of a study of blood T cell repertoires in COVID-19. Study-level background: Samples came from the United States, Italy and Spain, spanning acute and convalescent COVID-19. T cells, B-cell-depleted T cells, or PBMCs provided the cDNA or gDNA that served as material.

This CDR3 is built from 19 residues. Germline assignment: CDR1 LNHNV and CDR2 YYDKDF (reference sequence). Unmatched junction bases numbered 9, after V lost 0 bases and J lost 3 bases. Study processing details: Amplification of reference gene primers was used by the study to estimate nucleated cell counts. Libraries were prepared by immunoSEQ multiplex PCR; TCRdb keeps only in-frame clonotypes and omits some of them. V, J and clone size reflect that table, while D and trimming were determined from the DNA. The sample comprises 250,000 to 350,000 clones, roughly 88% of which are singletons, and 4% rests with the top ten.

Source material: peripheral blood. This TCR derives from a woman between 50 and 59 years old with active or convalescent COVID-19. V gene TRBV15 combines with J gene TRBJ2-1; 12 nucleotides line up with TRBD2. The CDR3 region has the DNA TGTGCCACCAGCAGAGAGAAGGTACTAGCGGGAGGTGACTACAATGAGCAGTTCTTC. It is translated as CATSREKVLAGGDYNEQFF.